Listed below are T cell receptor beta chains from one sample, sequenced in a study of T cells after posttransplantation cyclophosphamide. Assay: immunoSEQ multiplex PCR; the TCRdb copy retains only in-frame clones and omits some. Of 50,000 to 60,000 clones listed, 90% to 95% are singletons. Sequencing was done on a sample of PBMCs. The receptors here all came from a woman between 25 and 40 years old in good health and a related stem cell transplant donor. CDR3s include the opening cysteine and the closing phenylalanine or tryptophan. D genes are given only for firm matches. Expanded clones are given a class, and other clones once, few, many or no size at all.

clone size: -
J gene: TRBJ1-2
D gene: TRBD1
CDR3 length: 16
V gene: TRBV4-3
CDR3 protein: CASSLQPGQGNYGYTF
CDR3 DNA: TGCGCCAGCAGCCTCCAACCGGGACAGGGGAACTATGGCTACACCTTC

clone size: -
J gene: TRBJ1-2
D gene: TRBD1
CDR3 length: 17
V gene: TRBV18
CDR3 protein: CASSLRRDRGRESGYTF
CDR3 DNA: TGTGCCAGCTCACTTCGACGGGACAGGGGGCGTGAGAGTGGCTACACCTTC

clone size: -
J gene: TRBJ2-2
D gene: -
CDR3 length: 12
V gene: TRBV19
CDR3 protein: CASTRAWGELFF
CDR3 DNA: TGTGCCAGTACGAGAGCCTGGGGGGAGCTGTTTTTT

clone size: few
J gene: TRBJ1-5
D gene: -
CDR3 length: 15
V gene: TRBV6-6
CDR3 protein: CASSHTGISNQPQHF
CDR3 DNA: TGTGCCAGCAGTCATACAGGGATAAGCAATCAGCCCCAGCATTTT

clone size: -
J gene: TRBJ2-7
D gene: -
CDR3 length: 11
V gene: TRBV5-8
CDR3 protein: CASSPYDEQYF
CDR3 DNA: TGTGCCAGCAGCCCCTATGACGAGCAGTACTTC

clone size: -
J gene: TRBJ1-1
D gene: TRBD1
CDR3 length: 17
V gene: TRBV7-9
CDR3 protein: CASSPQLKTQGGTEAFF
CDR3 DNA: TGTGCCAGCAGCCCGCAACTGAAAACACAGGGGGGCACTGAAGCTTTCTTT

clone size: -
J gene: TRBJ1-3
D gene: -
CDR3 length: 12
V gene: TRBV6-5
CDR3 protein: CASSSGLHTIYF
CDR3 DNA: TGTGCCAGCAGTTCCGGGTTGCACACCATATATTTT

clone size: -
J gene: TRBJ1-5
D gene: -
CDR3 length: 16
V gene: TRBV5-8
CDR3 protein: CASSWPPGGDSQPQHF
CDR3 DNA: TGTGCCAGCAGTTGGCCGCCGGGGGGGGATAGCCAACCCCAGCATTTT

clone size: -
J gene: TRBJ1-1
D gene: TRBD1
CDR3 length: 14
V gene: TRBV4-3
CDR3 protein: CASSPGQGNTEAFF
CDR3 DNA: TGCGCCAGCAGCCCAGGACAGGGGAACACTGAAGCTTTCTTT

clone size: -
J gene: TRBJ1-6
D gene: -
CDR3 length: 14
V gene: TRBV5-5
CDR3 protein: CASSLGAGNSPLHF
CDR3 DNA: TGTGCCAGCAGCTTGGGAGCAGGGAATTCACCCCTCCACTTT

clone size: once
J gene: TRBJ2-5
D gene: -
CDR3 length: 14
V gene: TRBV11-3
CDR3 protein: CASSLDGGEETQYF
CDR3 DNA: TGTGCCAGCAGCTTAGATGGCGGGGAAGAGACCCAGTACTTC

clone size: -
J gene: TRBJ2-7
D gene: -
CDR3 length: 16
V gene: TRBV4-3
CDR3 protein: CASSQGPGPDNSEQYF
CDR3 DNA: TGCGCCAGCAGCCAAGGTCCCGGCCCGGATAACAGCGAGCAGTACTTC

clone size: once
J gene: TRBJ1-1
D gene: -
CDR3 length: 13
V gene: TRBV2
CDR3 protein: CASRDSMNTEAFF
CDR3 DNA: TGTGCCAGCAGGGACAGCATGAACACTGAAGCTTTCTTT

clone size: -
J gene: TRBJ2-5
D gene: TRBD1
CDR3 length: 15
V gene: TRBV6-1
CDR3 protein: CASSDTQGVWETQYF
CDR3 DNA: TGTGCCAGCAGTGATACCCAGGGGGTTTGGGAGACCCAGTACTTC

clone size: -
J gene: TRBJ1-3
D gene: TRBD1
CDR3 length: 16
V gene: TRBV4-3
CDR3 protein: CASSQGQGNTGNTIYF
CDR3 DNA: TGCGCCAGCAGCCAAGGACAGGGAAACACTGGAAACACCATATATTTT

clone size: -
J gene: TRBJ1-2
D gene: TRBD1
CDR3 length: 15
V gene: TRBV7-9
CDR3 protein: CASSLTGKGHYGYTF
CDR3 DNA: TGTGCCAGCAGCCTGACAGGGAAGGGGCACTATGGCTACACCTTC

clone size: -
J gene: TRBJ1-5
D gene: -
CDR3 length: 15
V gene: TRBV19
CDR3 protein: CASKRTSYGGQPQHF
CDR3 DNA: TGTGCCAGTAAAAGAACCAGTTACGGGGGTCAGCCCCAGCATTTT

clone size: -
J gene: TRBJ1-6
D gene: -
CDR3 length: 13
V gene: TRBV19
CDR3 protein: CASSVTGGLALHF
CDR3 DNA: TGTGCCAGTAGTGTGACCGGGGGTTTAGCCCTCCACTTT

clone size: -
J gene: TRBJ1-2
D gene: -
CDR3 length: 15
V gene: TRBV27
CDR3 protein: CASSLISGGGYGYTF
CDR3 DNA: TGTGCCAGCAGTTTGATATCGGGAGGGGGGTATGGCTACACCTTC

clone size: once
J gene: TRBJ2-7
D gene: TRBD1
CDR3 length: 16
V gene: TRBV7-2
CDR3 protein: CASSLAGGQAAYEQYF
CDR3 DNA: TGTGCCAGCAGCTTAGCTGGAGGACAGGCCGCCTACGAGCAGTACTTC

clone size: -
J gene: TRBJ2-3
D gene: -
CDR3 length: 14
V gene: TRBV7-2
CDR3 protein: CASSLRSSTDTQYF
CDR3 DNA: TGTGCCAGCAGCTTGAGAAGTAGCACAGATACGCAGTATTTT

clone size: many
J gene: TRBJ1-2
D gene: TRBD1
CDR3 length: 13
V gene: TRBV7-2
CDR3 protein: CASNRQGEGGYTF
CDR3 DNA: TGTGCCAGCAATCGCCAGGGGGAAGGTGGCTACACCTTC

clone size: -
J gene: TRBJ2-7
D gene: TRBD1
CDR3 length: 13
V gene: TRBV5-4
CDR3 protein: CASTLTGGNEQYF
CDR3 DNA: TGTGCCAGCACCCTGACAGGGGGCAACGAGCAGTACTTC

clone size: -
J gene: TRBJ2-7
D gene: -
CDR3 length: 14
V gene: TRBV30
CDR3 protein: CAWSADTSGYEQYF
CDR3 DNA: TGTGCCTGGAGTGCGGACACTTCGGGCTACGAGCAGTACTTC

clone size: -
J gene: TRBJ1-2
D gene: -
CDR3 length: 14
V gene: TRBV5-4
CDR3 protein: CASSLSGVTYGYTF
CDR3 DNA: TGTGCCAGCAGCTTGTCCGGGGTCACCTATGGCTACACCTTC

clone size: -
J gene: TRBJ1-2
D gene: -
CDR3 length: 13
V gene: TRBV7-2
CDR3 protein: CASSTTVNYGYTF
CDR3 DNA: TGTGCCAGCAGCACAACAGTTAACTATGGCTACACCTTC

clone size: -
J gene: TRBJ2-1
D gene: -
CDR3 length: 15
V gene: TRBV9
CDR3 protein: CASSGGLGGYNEQFF
CDR3 DNA: TGTGCCAGCAGCGGGGGCCTTGGGGGGTACAATGAGCAGTTCTTC

clone size: -
J gene: TRBJ2-1
D gene: -
CDR3 length: 17
V gene: TRBV2
CDR3 protein: CASSLSNSGVAYNEQFF
CDR3 DNA: TGTGCCAGCAGTCTGTCGAACTCAGGGGTCGCCTACAATGAGCAGTTCTTC

clone size: -
J gene: TRBJ2-3
D gene: TRBD2
CDR3 length: 16
V gene: TRBV7-2
CDR3 protein: CASSPGLAGHGDTQYF
CDR3 DNA: TGTGCCAGCAGCCCGGGACTAGCGGGGCACGGAGATACGCAGTATTTT

clone size: -
J gene: TRBJ2-3
D gene: -
CDR3 length: 15
V gene: TRBV5-1
CDR3 protein: CASSLMLGGTDTQYF
CDR3 DNA: TGCGCCAGCAGCTTGATGCTGGGAGGCACAGATACGCAGTATTTT

clone size: -
J gene: TRBJ2-7
D gene: TRBD1
CDR3 length: 14
V gene: TRBV7-2
CDR3 protein: CASSSEPTGVEQYF
CDR3 DNA: TGTGCCAGCAGCTCAGAACCGACAGGGGTCGAGCAGTACTTC

clone size: -
J gene: TRBJ1-2
D gene: -
CDR3 length: 12
V gene: TRBV7-9
CDR3 protein: CASSPGDYGYTF
CDR3 DNA: TGTGCCAGCAGCCCAGGGGACTATGGCTACACCTTC

clone size: -
J gene: TRBJ1-1
D gene: TRBD1
CDR3 length: 16
V gene: TRBV4-2
CDR3 protein: CASNKPRTGEDTEAFF
CDR3 DNA: TGTGCCAGCAACAAACCCCGGACAGGGGAGGACACTGAAGCTTTCTTT

clone size: -
J gene: TRBJ1-4
D gene: -
CDR3 length: 13
V gene: TRBV6-1
CDR3 protein: CASSEALNAELFF
CDR3 DNA: TGTGCCAGCAGTGAAGCCTTAAATGCAGAACTGTTTTTT

clone size: -
J gene: TRBJ1-2
D gene: TRBD1
CDR3 length: 14
V gene: TRBV7-3
CDR3 protein: CASSPGTGVYGYTF
CDR3 DNA: TGTGCCAGCAGCCCAGGGACAGGGGTGTATGGCTACACCTTC

clone size: -
J gene: TRBJ2-2
D gene: -
CDR3 length: 15
V gene: TRBV6-1
CDR3 protein: CASSESRANTGELFF
CDR3 DNA: TGTGCCAGCAGTGAATCCCGTGCGAACACCGGGGAGCTGTTTTTT

clone size: -
J gene: TRBJ2-5
D gene: -
CDR3 length: 14
V gene: TRBV19
CDR3 protein: CASSRQPSQETQYF
CDR3 DNA: TGTGCCAGTAGTCGACAGCCTTCCCAAGAGACCCAGTACTTC

clone size: -
J gene: TRBJ1-2
D gene: -
CDR3 length: 13
V gene: TRBV28
CDR3 protein: CASSEQGDYGYTF
CDR3 DNA: TGTGCCAGCAGTGAACAGGGAGACTATGGCTACACCTTC

clone size: once
J gene: TRBJ2-7
D gene: TRBD1
CDR3 length: 14
V gene: TRBV18
CDR3 protein: CASSPGQGFYEQYF
CDR3 DNA: TGTGCCAGCTCACCGGGACAGGGTTTCTACGAGCAGTACTTC

clone size: -
J gene: TRBJ1-6
D gene: -
CDR3 length: 15
V gene: TRBV2
CDR3 protein: CASVAVSSYNSPLHF
CDR3 DNA: TGTGCCAGCGTAGCCGTTAGCTCCTATAATTCACCCCTCCACTTT

clone size: -
J gene: TRBJ1-5
D gene: -
CDR3 length: 13
V gene: TRBV28
CDR3 protein: CASSLGTNQPQHF
CDR3 DNA: TGTGCCAGCAGTTTGGGGACAAATCAGCCCCAGCATTTT

clone size: -
J gene: TRBJ2-7
D gene: TRBD1
CDR3 length: 15
V gene: TRBV7-2
CDR3 protein: CASSPIRQGPYEQYF
CDR3 DNA: TGTGCCAGCAGTCCAATTCGACAGGGGCCCTACGAGCAGTACTTC

clone size: -
J gene: TRBJ2-3
D gene: TRBD2
CDR3 length: 17
V gene: TRBV5-4
CDR3 protein: CASSPTLSSGGSATQYF
CDR3 DNA: TGTGCCAGCAGCCCGACACTGAGTAGCGGGGGGTCTGCTACGCAGTATTTT

clone size: -
J gene: TRBJ1-1
D gene: TRBD1
CDR3 length: 16
V gene: TRBV7-8
CDR3 protein: CASSNRPGQVSTEAFF
CDR3 DNA: TGTGCCAGCAGCAACCGTCCGGGACAGGTCTCCACTGAAGCTTTCTTT

clone size: once
J gene: TRBJ1-4
D gene: TRBD1
CDR3 length: 15
V gene: TRBV7-6
CDR3 protein: CASSLADRVGEKLFF
CDR3 DNA: TGTGCCAGCAGCTTAGCCGACAGGGTGGGAGAAAAACTGTTTTTT